These T cell receptor beta chains were read from a single sample in a study of cytomegalovirus exposure and HLA in healthy donors. Sequenced by immunoSEQ multiplex PCR; TCRdb stores in-frame clones only, minus some. The sample has about 170,000 clones; about three quarters are singletons. The sequencing input was PBMCs. These receptors originate from a middle-aged man in good health and CMV-seropositive. CDR3s leave out the opening cysteine and the closing phenylalanine or tryptophan.

V gene,J gene,CDR3 protein
TRBV6-1,TRBJ1-5,ASSENRGSNQPQH
TRBV5-1,TRBJ2-3,ASSLTGTSRDTQY
TRBV9,TRBJ2-5,ASSVQGAEETQY
TRBV5-1,TRBJ1-1,ASSYDRANTEAF
TRBV5-1,TRBJ2-5,ASSLGQFQETQY
TRBV27,TRBJ1-1,ASIWNTEAF
TRBV30,TRBJ2-1,AWSAGERSRYNEQF
TRBV19,TRBJ1-2,ASSLTRLDRANYGYT
TRBV27,TRBJ2-1,ASSLSSYNEQF
TRBV9,TRBJ1-1,ASSVDAVNTEAF
TRBV5-6,TRBJ1-1,ASSGGVNTEAF
TRBV28,TRBJ2-5,ASSFMGQESWETQY
TRBV5-1,TRBJ2-2,ASSWAGTSGNTGELF
TRBV14,TRBJ1-3,ASSQAGYSGNTIY
TRBV28,TRBJ1-1,ASRIGQPNTEAF
TRBV27,TRBJ2-1,ASSFRGGTYNEQF
TRBV6-5,TRBJ2-5,ASSYSIAGAGETQY
TRBV11-2,TRBJ2-7,ASSGRTSGRVGLRDEQY
TRBV9,TRBJ2-3,ASSFLARPATSTDTQY
TRBV28,TRBJ2-3,ASSFGRAGGTDTQY
TRBV7-3,TRBJ2-2,ASSPTGGELF
TRBV5-1,TRBJ2-1,ASSHLDRGPNEQF
TRBV9,TRBJ1-2,ASSVEGGMGYT
TRBV10-3,TRBJ2-6,AISGTGGNSGANGLT
TRBV27,TRBJ2-1,ASSSPSVRTGYEQF
TRBV5-1,TRBJ1-3,ATKGDVAGNTIY
TRBV19,TRBJ2-7,ASSAGYEQY
TRBV19,TRBJ2-1,ASSTRTGGNEQF
TRBV19,TRBJ1-2,ASKGLTGYGYT
TRBV5-1,TRBJ2-1,ASSSGTSGYNEQF
TRBV10-2,TRBJ2-3,ASSSSGATDTQY
TRBV18,TRBJ1-4,ASSGGTPSNEKLF
TRBV18,TRBJ1-2,ASSPAGGIYGYT
TRBV7-6,TRBJ2-6,ASSPVSSGANGLT
TRBV10-1,TRBJ2-5,ASSDPQGSTETQY
TRBV5-4,TRBJ2-7,ASSQQGASYEQY
TRBV28,TRBJ2-5,ASRGLAGTQETQY
TRBV7-3,.,ASSLGASYEQY
TRBV5-1,TRBJ2-5,ASSLDRQETQY
TRBV30,TRBJ1-1,AWSRNAEAF
TRBV27,TRBJ1-2,ASSTRSNYGYT
TRBV27,TRBJ2-6,ASSLFAAGVTGANGLT
TRBV27,TRBJ1-5,ASRGQGRGQPQH
TRBV7-2,TRBJ2-1,ASSFLASEQF
TRBV7-9,TRBJ2-7,SSSPNPTASGSYEQY
TRBV28,TRBJ2-7,ASLSVAGLAGETEQY
TRBV5-1,TRBJ1-1,ASSLGQWLGAEAF
TRBV10-1,TRBJ2-1,ASSAKRSEQF
TRBV29-1,TRBJ2-1,SAGRGGPDEQF
TRBV10-3,TRBJ2-7,AISLRPDTSYEQY